These T cell receptor beta chains were read from a single sample in a study of T-cell memory formation after mild COVID-19. TCRdb redid the calling of the 5' RACE reads with MiXCR, one entry per CDR3 protein. The sample records roughly 89,000 distinct CDR3 sequences, around 13% being singletons. Input material: PBMCs or a T cell subset sorted from them (not recorded which). These TCRs come from an adult woman who had mild COVID-19 (a few samples of this study predate the infection). Cell type and time point are not known. The CDR3 runs from the conserved cysteine through the conserved F or W. Each record gives: CDR3 protein, J gene, V gene, D gene. The D gene is left open where the match is weak.

CDR3 protein: CASSVDVADYGYTF
J gene: TRBJ1-2
V gene: TRBV9
D gene: .

CDR3 protein: CASSWTSAYNEQFF
J gene: TRBJ2-1
V gene: TRBV25-1
D gene: TRBD2

CDR3 protein: CASSLRTGYNEQFF
J gene: TRBJ2-1
V gene: TRBV12-3/TRBV12-4
D gene: .

CDR3 protein: CSAFIQGGAFF
J gene: TRBJ1-1
V gene: TRBV29-1
D gene: .

CDR3 protein: CASSQGTPLAETQYF
J gene: TRBJ2-5
V gene: TRBV4-3
D gene: .

CDR3 protein: CASSFTGGSLITDTQYF
J gene: TRBJ2-3
V gene: TRBV27
D gene: .

CDR3 protein: CASSLDDRAGNTIYF
J gene: TRBJ1-3
V gene: TRBV7-6
D gene: TRBD1

CDR3 protein: CASSLDPNNEQFF
J gene: TRBJ2-1
V gene: TRBV7-6
D gene: .

CDR3 protein: CASSTQGAGELFF
J gene: TRBJ2-2
V gene: TRBV7-6
D gene: TRBD1

CDR3 protein: CASSQDISPSYEQYF
J gene: TRBJ2-7
V gene: TRBV3-1
D gene: .

CDR3 protein: CASSDSAGSTDTQYF
J gene: TRBJ2-3
V gene: TRBV6-4
D gene: .

CDR3 protein: CSATGVWSSTDTQYF
J gene: TRBJ2-3
V gene: TRBV20-1
D gene: .

CDR3 protein: CASSQEVPQAGEKLFF
J gene: TRBJ1-4
V gene: TRBV4-3
D gene: .

CDR3 protein: CASSPGTESYEQYF
J gene: TRBJ2-7
V gene: TRBV5-1
D gene: TRBD1

CDR3 protein: CASSGGSYTEAFF
J gene: TRBJ1-1
V gene: TRBV7-6
D gene: .

CDR3 protein: CACLVLGRSYNEQFF
J gene: TRBJ2-1
V gene: TRBV30
D gene: .

CDR3 protein: CASSVGANNEQFF
J gene: TRBJ2-1
V gene: TRBV25-1
D gene: .

CDR3 protein: CASSLAYVEETQYF
J gene: TRBJ2-5
V gene: TRBV5-1
D gene: .

CDR3 protein: CASSPSRVGPQHF
J gene: TRBJ1-5
V gene: TRBV12-3/TRBV12-4
D gene: .

CDR3 protein: CSAPRGRVFTDTQYF
J gene: TRBJ2-3
V gene: TRBV20-1
D gene: .

CDR3 protein: CASSPTDLVYNEQFF
J gene: TRBJ2-1
V gene: TRBV4-1
D gene: .

CDR3 protein: CASSWGTGAPLHF
J gene: TRBJ1-6
V gene: TRBV5-6
D gene: TRBD1

CDR3 protein: CASAPSWGETQYF
J gene: TRBJ2-5
V gene: TRBV30
D gene: .

CDR3 protein: CASSASGTSNNEQFF
J gene: TRBJ2-1
V gene: TRBV9
D gene: TRBD2

CDR3 protein: CASSLQRPSPYGYTF
J gene: TRBJ1-2
V gene: TRBV12-3/TRBV12-4
D gene: .

CDR3 protein: CASSQREGLAGVHEQYF
J gene: TRBJ2-7
V gene: TRBV4-3
D gene: TRBD2

CDR3 protein: CATSDLTSGGVQEQFF
J gene: TRBJ2-1
V gene: TRBV24-1
D gene: TRBD2

CDR3 protein: CASSLSWGYPYEQYF
J gene: TRBJ2-7
V gene: TRBV5-5
D gene: .

CDR3 protein: CASSFEGASSYNEQFF
J gene: TRBJ2-1
V gene: TRBV5-1
D gene: TRBD1

CDR3 protein: CASRELLDQTEAFF
J gene: TRBJ1-1
V gene: TRBV7-9
D gene: .

CDR3 protein: CSVEGVWADTQYF
J gene: TRBJ2-3
V gene: TRBV29-1
D gene: .

CDR3 protein: CASSYQRDPTDTQYF
J gene: TRBJ2-3
V gene: TRBV7-6
D gene: .

CDR3 protein: CASSPYRDRGNQPQHF
J gene: TRBJ1-5
V gene: TRBV7-2
D gene: TRBD1

CDR3 protein: CAITSSKTRDTQYF
J gene: TRBJ2-3
V gene: TRBV10-3
D gene: .

CDR3 protein: CASSLGEGHYGYTF
J gene: TRBJ1-2
V gene: TRBV5-1
D gene: .